This T cell receptor beta chain was sequenced during a study of cytomegalovirus exposure and HLA in healthy donors. On this clone: What it binds is unknown.

V lost 3 bases, J lost 6 bases, and 28 bases lay in between. CDR1 SGHTA and CDR2 FQGNSA come from the germline V gene. This CDR3 has 19 amino acids. Researchers ran the PCR with 60 Vbeta and 13 Jbeta primers. TCRdb's copy holds only in-frame clones and misses some; the assay was immunoSEQ multiplex PCR. The data contain approximately 120,000 clones, approximately 80% of them singletons. Findings and limits, study-wide: Later genetic work tied a missense DCLRE1C variant to beta-chain V and J trimming. In a later analysis, parvovirus B19, influenza, CMV and Epstein-Barr virus appeared linked to several top co-occurrence clusters. A later analysis linked around 15,000 TCR beta sequences to HLA alleles at 0.05 false discovery rate.

The chain carries TRBV7-2 and TRBJ2-3; TRBD1 is a possible D gene (6 bases). Sample: PBMCs. This clonotype originated in a man aged 30-40 years in good health and CMV-seropositive. CDR3 in amino acids: CASSFPSSGTSESWDTQYF. CDR3 bases: TGTGCCAGCAGCTTCCCTTCCTCCGGGACAAGTGAGAGTTGGGATACGCAGTATTTT.